What follows describes a single T cell receptor (beta chain). A much larger clone lies a single base off, so this may be a read error. Clones were sequenced by immunoSEQ multiplex PCR, and TCRdb holds only the in-frame ones, with some missing. The sample yields 100,000 to 150,000 clones, 80% to 90% seen once. The V and J ends lost 6 bases and 1 base respectively, with 6 bases between them. The length of the CDR3 is 13 residues. Per germline, CDR1 MDHEN and CDR2 SYDVKM. The data stem from a study of cytomegalovirus exposure and HLA in healthy donors. On the study more broadly: A subsequent analysis reported that the roughly 120 validation repertoires were produced on the same platform that had also been used for the roughly 710 first-cohort repertoires.

While the first cohort had 600 to 750 subjects, the donors belonged to the separate validation cohort of roughly 120 subjects. This sequence was found in a woman aged 18 to 35 in good health and CMV-seronegative. The sample consisted of PBMCs. The chain is built from TRBV28 and TRBJ2-2, with D perhaps matching TRBD1 (5 bases). CDR3 bases: TGTGCCAGCAGGACAGAGAACACCGGGGAGCTGTTTTTT. It encodes CASRTENTGELFF.